The 27 T cell receptor beta chains listed next were all sequenced from one sample in a study of post-analysis software for immune sequencing data. Libraries were made from TCR beta cDNA, and they carried unique molecular identifiers. Each CDR3 protein is one row after TCRdb ran MiXCR on the PCR reads. The sample has almost 700,000 distinct CDR3 sequences, 55% to 60% seen once; the top ten hold roughly 12%. Study-wide results and limits: TRBV5-6, TRBV5-1 and TRBV20-1 belonged to a set of roughly 5 TRBV segments that were more frequent in patients than controls.

These receptors lack a known antigen. The sequencing input was blood. These receptors were obtained from a girl under 10 years old with multiple sclerosis.

The V call is TRBV5-1, the J call TRBJ2-3, with D unclear. Trimming removed 0 bases from V and 2 bases from J, with 16 bases in between. Germline V gene data show CDR1 as SGHRS and CDR2 as YFSETQ. The CDR3 contains 17 residues. The CDR3 nucleotides are TGCGCCAGCAGCTTGGGCCCTGGCGGAAGCATCACAGATACGCAGTATTTT. This translates into CASSLGPGGSITDTQYF.

The chain recombines TRBV2 with TRBJ2-3; D unresolved. The CDR3 covers 14 residues. CDR1 is SNHLY and CDR2 is FYNNEI in the germline V gene. Between the trimmed V and J ends, which lost 6 bases and 5 bases, there was a span of 15 bases. The CDR3 DNA is TGTGCCAGCAGAGAGCAGTTGTCGGGAGATACGCAGTATTTT. This sequence encodes CASREQLSGDTQYF. Combining the CDR3 with reference TRBV2 and TRBJ2-3 gives the whole variable domain EPEVTQTPSHQVTQMGQEVILRCVPISNHLYFYWYRQILGQKVEFLVSFYNNEISEKSEIFDDQFSVERPDGSNFTLKIRSTKLEDSAMYFCASREQLSGDTQYFGPGTRLTVL.

The J gene is TRBJ2-3, the V gene TRBV18; D not certain. Germline CDR1 is KGHSH and CDR2 is LQKENI. V gave up 2 bases and J gave up 5 bases, with 8 bases separating them. This CDR3 has 13 amino acids. The CDR3 DNA reads as TGTGCCAGCTCACCAAACACCGAAGATACGCAGTATTTT. Its protein is CASSPNTEDTQYF.

The chain combines TRBV7-2 with TRBJ2-5; the D gene could be TRBD1 or TRBD2 (6 bases each). CDR1 and CDR2 from the germline V gene are SGHTA and FQGNSA. CDR3 length: 13 residues. V was cut by 4 bases and J by 5 bases, with 11 bases left in between. The CDR3 spells CASSWGAGETQYF. The CDR3 bases are TGTGCCAGCAGCTGGGGGGCCGGTGAGACCCAGTACTTC. The full variable domain, rest sourced from reference TRBV7-2 and TRBJ2-5, is GAGVSQSPSNKVTEKGKDVELRCDPISGHTALYWYRQSLGQGLEFLIYFQGNSAPDKSGLPSDRFSAERTGGSVSTLTIQRTQQEDSAVYLCASSWGAGETQYFGPGTRLLVL.

For the CDR3, the DNA is TGTGCCAGCAATCGTAGGGAGGCCGGGGAGCTGTTTTTT. Its protein product is CASNRREAGELFF. The genes are TRBV2 and TRBJ2-2; D is perhaps TRBD2 (6 bases). CDR3 length equals 13 residues. Per the germline V gene, CDR1 is SNHLY and CDR2 is FYNNEI. V gave up 7 bases and J gave up 6 bases, with 12 bases separating them.

This clonotype was observed a handful of times. This chain uses TRBV6-5 with TRBJ2-7; 7 positions agree with TRBD1. The V gene end was trimmed by 7 bases and the J gene end by 3 bases; junction bases not matched to a gene: 9. Germline CDR1 and CDR2: MNHEY and SVGAGI. This CDR3 has 14 amino acids. The CDR3 region has the DNA TGTGCCAGCAAGCCTTACGGGACAGTCTACGAGCAGTACTTC. It is translated as CASKPYGTVYEQYF.

Notes on this clonotype: One junction end disagrees with the germline gene, perhaps due to a read error. This chain uses TRBV15 with TRBJ2-1; tentative D call: TRBD2 (5 bases). The CDR3 is made up of 14 amino acids. Germline CDR1 reads LNHNV; CDR2 reads YYDKDF (reference sequence). DNA for the CDR3: TGTGCCCCCAGCGCAGGAGGTATTGGCAATGAGCAGTTCTTC. Translating it yields CAPSAGGIGNEQFF.

The chain carries TRBV7-2 and TRBJ2-3; D is perhaps TRBD1 (5 bases). V lost 3 bases, J lost 4 bases, and 11 bases lay in between. CDR1 is SGHTA and CDR2 is FQGNSA in the germline V gene. The CDR3 spans 14 residues. DNA of the CDR3: TGTGCCAGCAGCTTCGGTCAGGGCCCAGATACGCAGTATTTT. Its translation is CASSFGQGPDTQYF.

This clonotype occurred a few times. The V gene is TRBV7-6, the J gene TRBJ2-1, with 10 positions matching TRBD2. This CDR3 has 20 amino acids. The V segment lost 4 bases and the J segment 0 bases; nucleotides outside the gene matches: 15. Looked up from germline, CDR1 is SGHVS and CDR2 is FNYEAQ. In DNA, the CDR3 is TGTGCCAGCAGCTGGAGGGACCCCAGCGGGAGGGTTAGCTCCTACAATGAGCAGTTCTTC. Translated, it gives CASSWRDPSGRVSSYNEQFF.

The V gene is TRBV12-3 or TRBV12-4, the J gene TRBJ2-1, with 11 bases aligning to TRBD2. The CDR3 runs to 16 residues. V dropped 6 bases and J dropped 7; count of bases not matched to a gene: 11. The CDR3 spells CASSPLRASGGNEQFF. CDR3 DNA sequence: TGTGCCAGCAGCCCCCTTAGGGCTAGCGGGGGGAATGAGCAGTTCTTC.

V and J are TRBV20-1 and TRBJ2-3, with D perhaps matching TRBD2 (6 bases). Germline loops: CDR1 DFQATT, CDR2 SNEGSKA (reference sequence). V was shortened by 0 bases and J by 2 bases, with 15 bases between the two germline ends. The CDR3 has 16 residues. As DNA, the CDR3 is TGCAGTGCTAGAGATAGGGACTTGGGCCTCACAGATACGCAGTATTTT. It specifies CSARDRDLGLTDTQYF.

This clonotype was counted between two and nine times. V and J are TRBV29-1 and TRBJ2-7; no definite D call. Trimming shortened V by 3 bases and J by 2 bases, and 8 bases separated the two germline ends. Germline loops: CDR1 SQVTM, CDR2 ANQGSEA. This CDR3 is built from 12 residues. The chain's CDR3 is CSVDKGPYEQYF. The CDR3 DNA is TGCAGCGTTGATAAAGGGCCCTACGAGCAGTACTTC.

The V and J genes are TRBV20-1 and TRBJ2-1; a possible D gene is TRBD2 (6 bases). This CDR3 has 14 residues. Germline V gene lookup returns CDR1 DFQATT and CDR2 SNEGSKA (reference sequence). V lost 5 bases, J lost 5 bases, and 16 bases lay in between. In DNA form, the CDR3 reads TGCAGTGCTTTATCGGGGCGGGACGACAATGAGCAGTTCTTC. It is translated as CSALSGRDDNEQFF.

The V and J genes are TRBV7-9 and TRBJ2-7; D ambiguous. V gave up 1 base and J gave up 6 bases, with 19 bases separating them. The CDR3 spans 16 residues. In germline, CDR1 is SEHNR, CDR2 FQNEAQ (reference sequence). CDR3 amino acids: CASSLGIGVKTGEQYF. In DNA form, the CDR3 reads TGTGCCAGCAGCTTAGGAATTGGGGTCAAAACGGGCGAGCAGTACTTC.

This clonotype was observed a single time. The chain employs TRBV7-2 and TRBJ2-1; D is uncertain. The CDR3 covers 17 residues. The V and J ends lost 0 bases and 7 bases respectively, with 19 bases between them. In germline, CDR1 is SGHTA, CDR2 FQGNSA. CDR3: CASSLALRLKPDNEQFF. CDR3 nucleotides: TGTGCCAGCAGCTTAGCGCTTAGGTTGAAGCCGGATAATGAGCAGTTCTTC.

CDR3 coding DNA: TGTGCCAGCAGTTCGAAGACCGGGACAGGGGGGACTAACTATGGCTACACCTTC. It specifies CASSSKTGTGGTNYGYTF. V and J are TRBV27 and TRBJ1-2, with 11 bases that match TRBD1. The CDR3 has 18 residues. With V trimmed by 4 bases and J by 0 bases, 10 bases remained unmatched. Germline-derived CDR1 and CDR2 are MNHEY and SMNVEV (reference sequence).

This clonotype appeared a few times. The chain couples TRBV12-3 or TRBV12-4 to TRBJ2-7; 7 bases map to TRBD1. This CDR3 has 13 amino acids. With V trimmed by 5 bases and J by 7 bases, 8 bases remained unmatched. The CDR3 loop is CASSIRQGREQYF. In DNA form, the CDR3 reads TGTGCCAGCAGTATAAGACAGGGCCGAGAGCAGTACTTC.

This chain links TRBV20-1 with TRBJ2-7, with 9 bases matching TRBD2. This CDR3 has 14 residues. The V and J ends lost 5 bases and 3 bases, in that order; junction bases with no gene match: 8. Germline V gene data show CDR1 as DFQATT and CDR2 as SNEGSKA (reference sequence). CDR3 in amino acids: CSAASSGKGYEQYF. The CDR3 nucleotides read TGCAGTGCTGCATCTAGCGGGAAGGGCTACGAGCAGTACTTC.

This clonotype was seen once. This chain connects TRBV20-1 to TRBJ2-1; 8 bases map to TRBD2. The CDR3 runs 13 residues. CDR1 and CDR2 (germline): DFQATT, SNEGSKA (reference sequence). Trimming removed 7 bases from V and 8 bases from J; junction bases left unmatched: 10. CDR3 amino acids: CSVLAGKVDEQFF. The CDR3 bases are TGCAGTGTGTTAGCGGGAAAAGTCGATGAGCAGTTCTTC.

This clonotype was seen just once. The gene calls are TRBV5-1 and TRBJ2-1, with 10 bases aligning to TRBD1. The end of the DNA is better explained by TRBJ2-7, so the J call may be wrong. Per the germline V gene, CDR1 is SGHRS and CDR2 is YFSETQ. This CDR3 contains 16 residues. The CDR3 DNA reads TGCGCCAGCAGCTCACCGGGACAGGGGAAGGACAATGAGCAGTACTTC. Amino acids: CASSSPGQGKDNEQYF.

This clonotype was observed a few times. The V call is TRBV29-1, the J call TRBJ2-2; D ambiguous. V lost 3 bases to trimming and J lost 1 base, with 6 bases between them. Per the germline V gene, CDR1 is SQVTM and CDR2 is ANQGSEA. This CDR3 contains 13 residues. The DNA for the CDR3 is TGCAGCGTTGACGGAGAGAACACCGGGGAGCTGTTTTTT. Protein sequence: CSVDGENTGELFF.

The rearrangement joins TRBV15 to TRBJ2-5; 10 bases match TRBD1. This CDR3 has 15 amino acids. V shed 6 bases and J 1 base; nucleotides not matched to a gene: 5. Germline loops: CDR1 LNHNV, CDR2 YYDKDF (reference sequence). Here the CDR3 reads CATSKDRGFQETQYF. CDR3 bases: TGTGCCACCAGTAAGGACAGGGGGTTCCAAGAGACCCAGTACTTC.

This rearrangement joins TRBV12-5 to TRBJ1-6, with D maybe TRBD1 (6 bases). The CDR3 runs 14 residues. V dropped 5 bases and J dropped 7 bases, with 12 bases sitting between them. The germline gives CDR1 LGHNT, CDR2 FRNRAP. CDR3 sequence: CASGPGQNNSPLHF. CDR3 sequence (DNA): TGTGCTAGTGGTCCTGGACAGAACAATTCACCCCTCCACTTT.

The chain has TRBV27 and TRBJ1-2; the match to TRBD1 covers 8 bases. V shed 3 bases, J shed 8 bases, and the junction held 8 bases outside the gene matches. Germline V CDR1 and CDR2: MNHEY, SMNVEV (reference sequence). The CDR3 contains 14 residues. In DNA form, the CDR3 reads TGTGCCAGCAGTTTTGGACAGGGCGCAGGGGGCTACACCTTC. Translating gives CASSFGQGAGGYTF.

This clonotype has only a few counts. The chain employs TRBV7-8 and TRBJ1-4; 8 bases fit TRBD1. V lost 2 bases and J lost 2; bases outside the gene matches: 7. CDR1 SGHVS and CDR2 FQNEAQ come from the germline V gene. This CDR3 region has 17 residues. The DNA of the CDR3 is TGTGCCAGCAGCTTACCCCGACAGGGGCGCACTAATGAAAAACTGTTTTTT. This translates into CASSLPRQGRTNEKLFF.

V is TRBV6-5 and J is TRBJ1-5; possibly TRBD1 for D (6 bases). CDR1 is MNHEY, CDR2 SVGAGI, per germline. Between the trimmed V and J ends, which lost 6 bases and 6 bases, there was a span of 15 bases. The CDR3 is 14 amino acids. For the CDR3, the DNA is TGTGCCAGCAGCCCCCGGGAGACAGGTCAGCCCCAGCATTTT. This gives the protein CASSPRETGQPQHF.

This clonotype was seen once. The chain joins TRBV9 to TRBJ1-6, with 7 bases aligning to TRBD1. Unmatched junction bases numbered 9, after V lost 0 bases and J lost 9 bases. The CDR3 is made up of 16 amino acids. The germline CDR1 and CDR2 sequences are SGDLS and YYNGEE. The CDR3 here is CASSVAAGGVVSPLHF. The DNA for the CDR3 is TGTGCCAGCAGCGTAGCCGCAGGGGGGGTTGTTTCACCCCTCCACTTT. Together with reference TRBV9 and TRBJ1-6, the CDR3 gives the full variable domain: DSGVTQTPKHLITATGQRVTLRCSPRSGDLSVYWYQQSLDQGLQFLIQYYNGEERAKGNILERFSAQQFPDLHSELNLSSLELGDSALYFCASSVAAGGVVSPLHFGNGTRLTVT.